The following is a TCR beta chain sequence with its context. The data belong to a study of T cells expressing NK-cell markers. Study-level information: The eight sequenced donors comprised seven who were HCMV-seropositive and one who was seronegative.

The CDR3 contains 16 residues. Germline CDR1 and CDR2: LNHNV and YYDKDF (reference sequence). TCRdb re-called the 5' RACE reads and catalogs CDR3 proteins one per entry, DNA excluded. Across 200,000 to 300,000 distinct CDR3 sequences, the top ten clones capture more than 3.5% of the sample. The source is a woman between 18 and 70 years old in good health. The chain links TRBV15 to TRBJ2-3; no DNA is available, so the TRBD1 call from TCRdb remains unchecked. Sequencing was carried out using blood T cells: a sorted CD56 or NKG2C T cell subset, CD4+ or CD8+ T cells, or bulk PBMC T cells (not recorded which). The CDR3 here is CATSRGGGWSTDTQYF.